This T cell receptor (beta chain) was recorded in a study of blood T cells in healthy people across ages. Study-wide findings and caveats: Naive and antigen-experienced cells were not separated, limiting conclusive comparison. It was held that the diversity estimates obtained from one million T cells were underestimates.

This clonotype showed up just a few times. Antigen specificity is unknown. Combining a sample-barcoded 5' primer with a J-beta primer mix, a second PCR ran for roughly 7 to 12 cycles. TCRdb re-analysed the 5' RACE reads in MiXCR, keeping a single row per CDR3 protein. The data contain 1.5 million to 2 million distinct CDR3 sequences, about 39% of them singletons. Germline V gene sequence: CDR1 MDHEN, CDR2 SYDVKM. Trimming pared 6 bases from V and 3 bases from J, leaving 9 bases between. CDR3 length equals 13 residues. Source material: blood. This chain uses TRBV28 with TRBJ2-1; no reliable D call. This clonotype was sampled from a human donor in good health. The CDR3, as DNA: TGTGCCAGCAGCAGGAGTTTCTACAATGAGCAGTTCTTC. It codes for CASSRSFYNEQFF.